Listed here are 3 T cell receptor beta chains from one sample, sequenced in a study of CD8 T cells in Susac syndrome. An input of about 0.5 to 1 ug of RNA was subjected to reverse transcription using random hexamers. One entry per CDR3 protein results from TCRdb running MiXCR on the immunoSEQ multiplex PCR reads. The table lists 140,000 or so distinct CDR3 sequences, roughly 96% of them singletons. Sequenced: CD4+ T cells from PBMCs. The receptors shown here come from a human donor with multiple sclerosis.

This CDR3 reads CAIGRKEETQYF. The CDR3 nucleotides read TGTGCCATCGGTCGTAAAGAAGAGACCCAGTACTTC. V gene TRBV10-3 combines with J gene TRBJ2-5, with D uncertain. Germline-derived CDR1 and CDR2 are ENHRY and SYGVKD. The CDR3 consists of 12 residues. Trimming shortened V by 8 bases and J by 3 bases, and 10 bases separated the two germline ends.

CDR3 protein: CASSLGKVRTEAFF. CDR3 DNA sequence: TGTGCCAGCAGCTTAGGCAAGGTCCGTACTGAAGCTTTCTTT. The chain recombines TRBV13 with TRBJ1-1; no clear D. CDR3 length: 14 amino acids. Looked up from germline, CDR1 is PRHDT and CDR2 is FYEKMQ (reference sequence). V dropped 0 bases and J dropped 5 bases, with 10 bases sitting between them.

The chain couples TRBV27 to TRBJ1-1; unclear D gene. The CDR3 length is 12 residues. Trimming took 4 bases from V and 8 from J, leaving 11 bases between them. Germline lookup yields CDR1 MNHEY and CDR2 SMNVEV (reference sequence). In nucleotides, the CDR3 is TGTGCCAGCAGTTCCCGTTTGGGGGAAGCTTTCTTT. Amino acid sequence: CASSSRLGEAFF.